The 18 T cell receptor beta chains below come from one sample, sequenced in a study of blood T cell repertoires in COVID-19. Data came from immunoSEQ multiplex PCR; TCRdb stores just in-frame clones and leaves some out. The sample carries 250,000 or so clones, 70% to 90% recorded once. Sequencing was carried out using peripheral blood. Receptors originate from a woman between 40 and 55 years old who had recovered from COVID-19.

The J gene is TRBJ1-2, the V gene TRBV7-2; D call uncertain. The V end was cut by 5 bases, the J end by 4 bases, with 11 bases between. The germline gives CDR1 SGHTA, CDR2 FQGNSA. The CDR3 loop spans 13 amino acids. CDR3 sequence: CASSPPRGYGYTF. The CDR3 coding sequence is TGTGCCAGCAGCCCTCCCCGGGGCTATGGCTACACCTTC. The full variable domain, rest sourced from reference TRBV7-2 and TRBJ1-2, is GAGVSQSPSNKVTEKGKDVELRCDPISGHTALYWYRQSLGQGLEFLIYFQGNSAPDKSGLPSDRFSAERTGGSVSTLTIQRTQQEDSAVYLCASSPPRGYGYTFGSGTRLTVV.

The V call is TRBV18, the J call TRBJ1-5; TRBD1 matches 9 bases. There are 16 residues in the CDR3. Germline V gene sequence: CDR1 KGHSH, CDR2 LQKENI. The V gene end was trimmed by 2 bases and the J gene end by 6 bases; junction bases not matched to a gene: 8. The CDR3, as DNA: TGTGCCAGCTCACCATCCGGGACAGGGTCGGGTCAGCCCCAGCATTTT. Translating gives CASSPSGTGSGQPQHF.

The chain employs TRBV2 and TRBJ1-5; perhaps TRBD1 as D (6 bases). Germline V CDR1 and CDR2: SNHLY, FYNNEI. V was trimmed by 4 bases and J by 3 bases, leaving 10 bases between them. The CDR3 length is 14 residues. Here the CDR3 reads CASSVQGPNQPQHF. CDR3 nucleotides: TGTGCCAGCAGTGTACAGGGCCCCAATCAGCCCCAGCATTTT.

About this clone: Other DNA sequences from this sample encode an identical CDR3 as well. This chain connects TRBV7-2 to TRBJ2-2; no definite D call. Germline CDR1 SGHTA, CDR2 FQGNSA. CDR3 length: 14 residues. Deletions cut 1 base from V and 0 bases from J, with 3 bases between. DNA for the CDR3: TGTGCCAGCAGCTTAGGTACGAACACCGGGGAGCTGTTTTTT. Translated, it gives CASSLGTNTGELFF. Variable domain in full (rest from reference TRBV7-2 and TRBJ2-2): GAGVSQSPSNKVTEKGKDVELRCDPISGHTALYWYRQSLGQGLEFLIYFQGNSAPDKSGLPSDRFSAERTGGSVSTLTIQRTQQEDSAVYLCASSLGTNTGELFFGEGSRLTVL.

The chain couples TRBV6-5 to TRBJ2-7; 10 nucleotides line up with TRBD1. This CDR3 region has 13 residues. Trimming at V came to 8 bases and at J to 1 base, leaving 2 bases not matched to a gene. Looked up from germline, CDR1 is MNHEY and CDR2 is SVGAGI. Here the CDR3 DNA reads TGTGCCAGCCGACAGGGGGCGTCCTACGAGCAGTACTTC. This codes for CASRQGASYEQYF.

This chain joins TRBV19 and TRBJ2-7; 7 bases are shared with TRBD2. Germline assignment: CDR1 LNHDA and CDR2 SQIVND (reference sequence). The CDR3 is made up of 14 amino acids. V was pared by 5 bases and J by 4 bases, with 8 bases of the junction left unmatched. CDR3 sequence: CASSPGGTAYEQYF. CDR3 DNA sequence: TGTGCCAGTAGTCCCGGGGGGACGGCGTACGAGCAGTACTTC.

The chain is built from TRBV20-1 and TRBJ1-2; possibly TRBD1 for D (5 bases). Trimming removed 6 bases from V and 8 bases from J, with 13 bases in between. Germline V gene lookup returns CDR1 DFQATT and CDR2 SNEGSKA (reference sequence). This CDR3 is built from 11 residues. CDR3 bases: TGCAGTGCCCACCAGGGTTGGGGCTACACCTTC. The encoded protein is CSAHQGWGYTF.

Concerning this clone: One junction end does not reproduce the germline sequence, and a read error may be involved. The chain couples TRBV7-7 to TRBJ2-2; 12 bases match TRBD2. CDR1 and CDR2 from the germline V gene are SSHAT and FNYEAQ (reference sequence). This CDR3 contains 18 residues. The CDR3: CASSLTWTSGTNTGELFF. The CDR3 coding sequence is TGTGCTAGCAGCTTAACCTGGACTAGCGGGACAAACACCGGGGAGCTGTTTTTT.

This rearrangement joins TRBV6-6 to TRBJ2-5; 8 positions agree with TRBD2. The CDR3 spans 13 residues. The trim removed 9 bases at V and 5 bases at J, leaving 8 bases unmatched. Germline assignment: CDR1 MNHNY and CDR2 SVGAGI (reference sequence). CDR3 region: CASAGGGGETQYF. As DNA, the CDR3 is TGTGCCAGTGCCGGGGGGGGCGGGGAGACCCAGTACTTC.

This clone was observed a single time. J is TRBJ2-7 and V is TRBV7-9; a weak D match, TRBD2 (6 bases). Germline-derived CDR1 and CDR2 are SEHNR and FQNEAQ (reference sequence). V was trimmed by 5 bases and J by 0 bases, leaving 20 bases between them. This CDR3 is 17 amino acids long. The CDR3 bases are TGTGCCAGCAGCGAGAGTGGGGGGAGAGGGAGCTCCTACGAGCAGTACTTC. As protein: CASSESGGRGSSYEQYF.

A single count supports this clone. The chain joins TRBV27 to TRBJ2-6, with D perhaps matching TRBD2 (5 bases). V lost 5 bases and J lost 4, with 18 bases in between. The germline gives CDR1 MNHEY, CDR2 SMNVEV (reference sequence). This CDR3 has 17 amino acids. The CDR3 DNA reads TGTGCCAGCAGTCCTCTGCCTCGCCCGGGGGGGGCCAACGTCCTGACTTTC. Protein product: CASSPLPRPGGANVLTF.

J is TRBJ1-3 and V is TRBV9, with D unresolved. This CDR3 has 15 residues. Per germline, CDR1 SGDLS and CDR2 YYNGEE. The V end lost 4 bases, the J end lost 4 bases, and 15 bases lay between the germline ends. The CDR3 DNA reads TGTGCCAGCAGCCCCCGTGAACTGATAGGAAACACCATATATTTT. Its protein product is CASSPRELIGNTIYF. The whole variable domain, filled in from reference TRBV9 and TRBJ1-3, reads DSGVTQTPKHLITATGQRVTLRCSPRSGDLSVYWYQQSLDQGLQFLIQYYNGEERAKGNILERFSAQQFPDLHSELNLSSLELGDSALYFCASSPRELIGNTIYFGEGSWLTVV.

As regards this clone: This same CDR3 is encoded by further DNA sequences in the sample. The chain couples TRBV7-3 to TRBJ2-3; the D gene is possibly TRBD2 (5 bases). Germline V CDR1 and CDR2: SGHTA, FQGTGA. This CDR3 spans 14 amino acids. The V end lost 5 bases, the J end lost 2 bases, and 11 bases lay between the germline ends. DNA for the CDR3: TGTGCCAGCAGCCCTGGACTTTCCACAGATACGCAGTATTTT. The encoded protein is CASSPGLSTDTQYF. The full variable domain, completed using reference TRBV7-3 and TRBJ2-3, is GAGVSQTPSNKVTEKGKYVELRCDPISGHTALYWYRQSLGQGPEFLIYFQGTGAADDSGLPNDRFFAVRPEGSVSTLKIQRTERGDSAVYLCASSPGLSTDTQYFGPGTRLTVL.

This chain's CDR3 is CASSLAGGASGRETQYF. Here the CDR3 DNA reads TGTGCCAGCAGCTTAGCGGGTGGGGCTAGCGGGAGGGAGACCCAGTACTTC. The rearrangement joins TRBV7-2 to TRBJ2-5, with 11 bases that match TRBD2. Germline CDR1 reads SGHTA; CDR2 reads FQGNSA. The CDR3 length is 17 residues. The junction had 8 bases not matched to a gene; V was cut back by 0 bases and J by 5 bases.

V is TRBV7-9 and J is TRBJ2-3; 12 bases are a match to TRBD2. This CDR3 is built from 15 residues. Germline assignment: CDR1 SEHNR and CDR2 FQNEAQ (reference sequence). With V trimmed by 5 bases and J by 7 bases, 7 bases remained unmatched. The CDR3 reads CASSPLAGGPYTQYF. CDR3 nucleotide sequence: TGTGCCAGCAGCCCCCTAGCGGGAGGGCCTTATACGCAGTATTTT.

This chain links TRBV7-9 with TRBJ1-1; D unresolved. With 5 bases removed from V and 8 bases from J, the gap between germline ends came to 15 bases. Germline loops: CDR1 SEHNR, CDR2 FQNEAQ (reference sequence). This CDR3 contains 13 residues. This chain's CDR3 is CASSTRQNAEAFF. CDR3 nucleotides: TGTGCCAGCAGCACCCGACAAAACGCCGAAGCTTTCTTT.

The chain has TRBV7-9 and TRBJ2-1; D may be TRBD2 (6 bases). Germline CDR1 and CDR2: SEHNR and FQNEAQ (reference sequence). The CDR3 has 15 amino acids. V was clipped by 4 bases and J by 0 bases, with 10 bases between them. In DNA form, the CDR3 reads TGTGCCAGCAGCTCTAGCGCCAGCTCCTACAATGAGCAGTTCTTC. Protein sequence: CASSSSASSYNEQFF.

This chain joins TRBV7-2 and TRBJ2-2; maybe TRBD2 (6 bases). Germline assignment: CDR1 SGHTA and CDR2 FQGNSA. The CDR3 sequence is 16 residues long. The V and J ends lost 5 bases and 5 bases respectively, with 18 bases between them. CDR3 loop: CASSPPPGLITGELFF. Here the CDR3 DNA reads TGTGCCAGCAGCCCGCCACCGGGACTCATAACCGGGGAGCTGTTTTTT.